The 26 T cell receptor beta chains presented below share a single source sample, sequenced in a study of vaccination effects on CD4 cells after COVID-19. ViraFEST used viral peptide pools to expand antigen-specific CD4+ T cells before sequencing. Having been cultured for less than 12 days, the cells underwent CD4+ T cell isolation. The study found no prior SARS-CoV-2 infection in the vaccine recipients, who tested negative for nucleocapsid antibodies. Antigens for these TCRs are unknown. TCRdb's table, derived via immunoSEQ multiplex PCR, lists solely in-frame clones and lacks some. This table has about 52,000 clones, 79% appearing once. Sequencing was performed on CD4+ T cells from PBMCs cultured with HCoV-OC43 spike peptides, taken before COVID-19 vaccination. The sample's subset: HCoV-OC43 spike overlapping peptide pool stimulation. These receptors all stem from a human donor who received a COVID-19 vaccine.

The chain links TRBV20-1 to TRBJ2-7; TRBD1 matches 8 bases. Trimming at V came to 3 bases and at J to 4 bases, leaving 8 bases not matched to a gene. CDR1 is DFQATT and CDR2 is SNEGSKA in the germline V gene (reference sequence). The CDR3 totals 14 residues. This CDR3 reads CSASRGTGGYEQYV. The CDR3 bases are TGCAGTGCTAGTAGGGGGACAGGAGGTTACGAGCAGTACGTC.

The chain has TRBV11-2 and TRBJ2-3; D gene uncertain. V lost 5 bases, J lost 0 bases, and 15 bases lay in between. The CDR3 is made up of 16 amino acids. Per germline, CDR1 SGHAT and CDR2 FQNNGV. CDR3 residues: CASSIDRKGSTDTQYF. CDR3 nucleotides: TGTGCCAGCAGCATTGACCGTAAGGGTAGCACAGATACGCAGTATTTT.

This clone was counted once. The J gene is TRBJ1-2, the V gene TRBV18; possible D gene TRBD1, 5 bases. Germline CDR1 reads KGHSH; CDR2 reads LQKENI. The CDR3 is made up of 14 amino acids. V lost 2 bases to trimming and J lost 6 bases, with 13 bases between them. The CDR3 is CASSPETRGDGYTF. In DNA, the CDR3 is TGTGCCAGCTCACCAGAGACTAGGGGAGATGGCTACACCTTC.

The rearrangement links TRBV24-1 to TRBJ2-7, with D unclear. Germline CDR1 is KGHDR and CDR2 is SFDVKD. Trimming left V 4 bases short and J 3 bases short, with 15 bases between. The CDR3 has 15 amino acids. CDR3 in DNA: TGTGCCACCAGTGAAGAATGGAAAACTCTCTACGAGCAGTACGTC. Translation: CATSEEWKTLYEQYV.

This chain uses TRBV19 with TRBJ1-4, with 7 positions matching TRBD1. Trimming removed 6 bases from V and 6 bases from J; junction bases left unmatched: 13. The CDR3 runs 16 residues. Germline V CDR1 and CDR2: LNHDA, SQIVND (reference sequence). The CDR3 DNA reads as TGTGCCAGTAGCGACGGACAGGCGGCGGGTCATGAAAAACTGTTTTTT. It yields the protein CASSDGQAAGHEKLFF.

The chain combines TRBV6-5 with TRBJ2-2; possibly TRBD2 for D (6 bases). Trimming removed 8 bases from V and 1 base from J, with 14 bases in between. Looked up from germline, CDR1 is MNHEY and CDR2 is SVGAGI. The CDR3 loop spans 15 amino acids. In DNA form, the CDR3 reads TGTGCCAGCTTCAACGGGAGACAGAACACCGGGGAGCTGTTTTTT. This sequence encodes CASFNGRQNTGELFF.

The V gene is TRBV6-5, the J gene TRBJ1-2; unclear D gene. Trimming cost V 6 bases and J 3 bases, with 8 bases left between them. Looked up from germline, CDR1 is MNHEY and CDR2 is SVGAGI. The CDR3 runs 12 residues. The CDR3 reads CASSQNDYGYTF. CDR3 DNA: TGTGCCAGCAGCCAGAACGACTATGGCTACACCTTC.

This chain uses TRBV10-3 with TRBJ1-1, with TRBD1 as a possible D gene (6 bases). The CDR3 runs 14 residues. Trimming shortened V by 11 bases and J by 3 bases, and 19 bases separated the two germline ends. Germline assignment: CDR1 ENHRY and CDR2 SYGVKD. The CDR3 sequence is CASQLGGGHTEAFF. In nucleotides, the CDR3 is TGTGCCTCTCAGCTCGGGGGGGGGCACACTGAAGCTTTCTTT.

This clone appeared once. The chain carries TRBV10-2 and TRBJ2-7, with no clear D. V was cut by 0 bases and J by 5 bases, with 5 bases left in between. The germline gives CDR1 WSHSY, CDR2 SAAADI. The CDR3 contains 12 residues. The CDR3 region is CASSESYNEQYV. DNA for the CDR3: TGCGCCAGCAGTGAGTCGTATAACGAGCAGTACGTC.

The V call is TRBV28, the J call TRBJ1-5; 8 bases match TRBD1. The germline V gene encodes CDR1 MDHEN and CDR2 SYDVKM. V lost 4 bases, J lost 4 bases, and 3 bases stayed unmatched. The CDR3 extends over 14 amino acids. The CDR3 protein is CASSSGQGNQPQHF. For the CDR3, the DNA is TGTGCCAGCAGTTCAGGACAGGGAAATCAGCCCCAGCATTTT.

This chain links TRBV5-1 with TRBJ1-2; D perhaps matches TRBD1 (5 bases). Trimming stripped 0 bases from V and 13 bases from J, with 22 bases between. This CDR3 region has 15 residues. The V gene's germline CDR1 is SGHRS and CDR2 YFSETQ. The CDR3 DNA reads as TGCGCCAGCAGCTTGGATCCGAGGGGCCAGGGCTGGGGCACCTTC. It is translated as CASSLDPRGQGWGTF. The whole variable domain, remainder taken from reference TRBV5-1 and TRBJ1-2, is KAGVTQTPRYLIKTRGQQVTLSCSPISGHRSVSWYQQTPGQGLQFLFEYFSETQRNKGNFPGRFSGRQFSNSRSEMNVSTLELGDSALYLCASSLDPRGQGWGTFGSGTRLTVV.

The rearrangement links TRBV9 to TRBJ2-1, with TRBD2 matching over 14 bases. After removal of 3 bases from V and 3 bases from J, the junction contained 5 bases not matched to a gene. The CDR3 runs 17 residues. Germline V gene data show CDR1 as SGDLS and CDR2 as YYNGEE. CDR3: CASSGGLAGGHYNEQFF. Written as DNA, the CDR3 is TGTGCCAGCAGCGGCGGACTAGCGGGGGGTCACTACAATGAGCAGTTCTTC.

This clone was recorded once. The J gene is TRBJ2-3, the V gene TRBV7-9, with D perhaps matching TRBD1 (5 bases). Germline V gene sequence: CDR1 SEHNR, CDR2 FQNEAQ (reference sequence). V was shortened by 5 bases and J by 2 bases, with 20 bases between the two germline ends. The length of the CDR3 is 17 residues. CDR3 amino acids: CASSPRGTGTTTDTQYF. The CDR3 DNA reads TGTGCCAGCAGCCCCCGCGGAACAGGCACTACCACAGATACGCAGTATTTT.

The chain joins TRBV18 to TRBJ2-1; D gene uncertain. Trimming cost V 0 bases and J 4 bases, with 7 bases left between them. CDR1 is KGHSH and CDR2 is LQKENI in the germline V gene. CDR3 length: 14 amino acids. For the CDR3, the DNA is TGTGCCAGCTCACCACCCCCAGGATACAATGAGCAGTTCTTC. It specifies CASSPPPGYNEQFF.

The chain carries TRBV2 and TRBJ2-5; D is undetermined. Germline V gene sequence: CDR1 SNHLY, CDR2 FYNNEI. There are 13 residues in the CDR3. The ends were cut back, 1 base at V and 2 bases at J, with 5 bases in the middle. DNA for the CDR3: TGTGCCAGCAGTGAAGATGGGCAAGAGACCCAGTACTTC. It specifies CASSEDGQETQYF.

The table lists this clone with a few counts. This chain links TRBV19 with TRBJ1-1; the D gene is possibly TRBD1 (6 bases). CDR1 is LNHDA and CDR2 is SQIVND in the germline V gene (reference sequence). Trimming removed 3 bases at V and 5 bases at J, with 13 bases between. This CDR3 comprises 14 residues. Here the CDR3 DNA reads TGTGCCAGTAGTATTTCACAGGGAATGACTGAAGCTTTCTTT. Protein sequence: CASSISQGMTEAFF.

This clone has only one observation. V usage is TRBV6-2 or TRBV6-3 and J usage is TRBJ1-4; D call uncertain. In germline, CDR1 is MNHEY, CDR2 SVGEGT. The CDR3 totals 15 residues. V lost 3 bases, J lost 2 bases, and 10 bases lay in between. The CDR3 sequence: CASSYRAWTNEKLFF. The DNA of the CDR3 is TGTGCCAGCAGTTATCGAGCGTGGACTAATGAAAAACTGTTTTTT.

The CDR3 DNA sequence: TGTGCCAGCAGCGAACAGGGGATCTCTGGAAACACCATATATTTT. Its translation is CASSEQGISGNTIYF. J is TRBJ1-3 and V is TRBV9, with 7 nucleotides matching TRBD1. V lost 3 bases, J lost 0 bases, and 3 bases stayed unmatched. CDR1 and CDR2 from the germline V gene are SGDLS and YYNGEE. The CDR3 consists of 15 residues.

The CDR3 spells CASSLAGTGELFF. The CDR3 nucleotides are TGTGCCAGCAGCCTAGCTGGCACCGGGGAGCTGTTTTTT. This chain joins TRBV12-3 or TRBV12-4 and TRBJ2-2; TRBD2 is a possible D gene (5 bases). This CDR3 has 13 residues. Trimming removed 6 bases at V and 4 bases at J, with 9 bases between.

This chain joins TRBV19 and TRBJ1-4; D perhaps matches TRBD1 (5 bases). CDR1 and CDR2 (germline): LNHDA, SQIVND (reference sequence). This CDR3 contains 18 residues. Trimming pared 3 bases from V and 1 base from J, leaving 18 bases between. For the CDR3, the DNA is TGTGCCAGTAGTATTATTGGGGCCTCAAGTGAAACTAATGAAAAACTGTTTTTT. As protein: CASSIIGASSETNEKLFF.

About this clone itself: A much larger clone lies a single base off, so this may be a read error. The J gene is TRBJ1-6, the V gene TRBV28, with D unresolved. This CDR3 has 11 amino acids. Germline assignment: CDR1 MDHEN and CDR2 SYDVKM. Deletions cut 9 bases from V and 12 bases from J, with 12 bases between. The CDR3 nucleotides read TGTGCCAGTGGGGAGGGTTTACCCCTCCACTTT. This codes for CASGEGLPLHF.

The chain uses TRBV5-1 and TRBJ2-1; 11 nucleotides align to TRBD2. There are 16 residues in the CDR3. J was trimmed by 1 base and V by 6 bases; bases with no gene match: 6. Germline V gives CDR1 SGHRS, CDR2 YFSETQ. CDR3 coding DNA: TGCGCCAGCATCGGTAGCGGGGGGGCATCCTACAATGAGCAGTTCTTC. It is translated as CASIGSGGASYNEQFF.

J is TRBJ1-1 and V is TRBV29-1, with TRBD1 as a possible D gene (6 bases). The germline V gene has CDR1 SQVTM and CDR2 ANQGSEA. The CDR3 runs to 12 residues. Deletions cut 7 bases from V and 5 bases from J, with 14 bases between. The CDR3: CSADQQGTEAFF. The CDR3 bases are TGCAGCGCCGACCAACAGGGAACTGAAGCTTTCTTT.

V usage is TRBV4-1 and J usage is TRBJ1-4, with 7 bases that match TRBD1. V lost 4 bases, J lost 5 bases, and 10 bases stayed unmatched. CDR1 and CDR2 (germline): MGHRA, YSYEKL. This CDR3 has 16 residues. The DNA of the CDR3 is TGCGCCAGCAGCCCGCGATGGGACAGTAGCAATGAAAAACTGTTTTTT. Protein: CASSPRWDSSNEKLFF.

This clone was recorded a few times. J is TRBJ2-2 and V is TRBV7-2; a possible D gene is TRBD1 (6 bases). V lost 1 base and J lost 0, with 9 bases in between. Germline assignment: CDR1 SGHTA and CDR2 FQGNSA. The CDR3 totals 16 residues. The CDR3 DNA reads TGTGCCAGCAGCTTAGTGGACAGATCGAACACCGGGGAGCTGTTTTTT. Its translation is CASSLVDRSNTGELFF.

This clone was observed a handful of times. V gene TRBV7-9 combines with J gene TRBJ1-2; 8 nucleotides match TRBD1. Unmatched junction bases numbered 8, after V lost 5 bases and J lost 3 bases. The CDR3 contains 15 residues. Looked up from germline, CDR1 is SEHNR and CDR2 is FQNEAQ (reference sequence). This CDR3 is CASSVRGLGDYGYTF. Here the CDR3 DNA reads TGTGCCAGCAGCGTCAGGGGGCTCGGTGACTATGGCTACACCTTC.